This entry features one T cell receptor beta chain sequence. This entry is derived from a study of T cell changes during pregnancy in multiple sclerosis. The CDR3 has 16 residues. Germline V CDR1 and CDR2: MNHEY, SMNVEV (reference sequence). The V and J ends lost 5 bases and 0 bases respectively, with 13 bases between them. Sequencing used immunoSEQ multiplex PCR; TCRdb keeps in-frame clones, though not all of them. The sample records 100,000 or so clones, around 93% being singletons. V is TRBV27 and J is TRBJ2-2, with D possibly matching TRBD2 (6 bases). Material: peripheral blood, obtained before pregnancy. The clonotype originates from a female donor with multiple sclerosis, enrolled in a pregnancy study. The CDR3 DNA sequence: TGTGCCAGCAGTCCGGGACTTCTAGCGAACACCGGGGAGCTGTTTTTT. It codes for CASSPGLLANTGELFF.